One and the same sample provided the 11 T cell receptor beta chains below, sequenced in a study of shared clonotypes between healthy human individuals. Only in-frame clones appear in the TCRdb table, and some are missing; sequencing was by immunoSEQ multiplex PCR. The table records 2 million to 3 million clones, under 95% of them present only once. The sequencing input was naive CD4+ T cells from PBMCs. Subset: CD45RA+ positively selected. These receptors were obtained from a young man in good health. Some clones in this sample may be carry-over from other donors' samples.

The chain combines TRBV9 with TRBJ2-1, with D possibly TRBD2 on 6 matching bases. CDR3 length: 19 residues. With 0 bases removed from V and 3 bases from J, the gap between germline ends came to 22 bases. Germline assignment: CDR1 SGDLS and CDR2 YYNGEE. CDR3 coding DNA: TGTGCCAGCAGCGTAGGCCCCACCCTTAGCGGAGCTAACTACAATGAGCAGTTCTTC. This sequence encodes CASSVGPTLSGANYNEQFF.

To note about this clone: Since no conserved phenylalanine or tryptophan closes the CDR3, a read error is the likely cause. The chain has TRBV5-4 and TRBJ1-5, with D perhaps TRBD1 (6 bases). Trimming took 0 bases from V and 2 from J, leaving 9 bases between them. Germline CDR1 and CDR2: SGHNT and YYREEE (reference sequence). This CDR3 contains 15 residues. CDR3 bases: TGTGCCAGCAGCTTGGGTCCAGGGGGCAATCAGCCCCAGCATCTT. Protein: CASSLGPGGNQPQHL.

The table lists this clone with a count of one. The CDR3 bases are TGTGCCAGCACCATGGAGCCCTACAATGAGCAGTTCTTC. Translated, it gives CASTMEPYNEQFF. The rearrangement joins TRBV6-1 to TRBJ2-1; no clear D gene. This CDR3 contains 13 residues. V lost 7 bases to trimming and J lost 2 bases, with 9 bases between them. Germline V gene lookup returns CDR1 MNHNS and CDR2 SASEGT.

The chain combines TRBV19 with TRBJ2-3, with 8 bases aligning to TRBD1. V shed 4 bases, J shed 4 bases, and the junction held 10 bases outside the gene matches. The germline gives CDR1 LNHDA, CDR2 SQIVND (reference sequence). The CDR3 runs to 16 residues. CDR3 nucleotide sequence: TGTGCCAGTAGTAACCCCGGGACAGGTATCTCAGATACGCAGTATTTT. Translated: CASSNPGTGISDTQYF.

J is TRBJ1-1 and V is TRBV5-4, with D possibly being TRBD1 (5 bases). Trimming took off 1 base at V and 1 base at J, with 11 bases between the two ends. Per germline, CDR1 SGHNT and CDR2 YYREEE (reference sequence). CDR3 length equals 15 residues. Written as DNA, the CDR3 is TGTGCCAGCAGCTTGCCCAGGGACGGGAACACTGAAGCTTTCTTT. Translation gives CASSLPRDGNTEAFF.

V usage is TRBV5-4 and J usage is TRBJ2-1; 14 bases are a match to TRBD2. The V gene's germline CDR1 is SGHNT and CDR2 YYREEE (reference sequence). V lost 4 bases, J lost 7 bases, and 4 bases stayed unmatched. The CDR3 has 15 residues. The CDR3 region is CASSQGTSGSNEQFF. The CDR3 DNA reads as TGTGCCAGCAGCCAAGGGACTAGCGGGAGTAATGAGCAGTTCTTC.

The V call is TRBV20-1, the J call TRBJ2-1, with D hard to call. Trimming removed 7 bases from V and 9 bases from J, with 13 bases in between. The CDR3 runs 11 residues. Germline V CDR1 and CDR2: DFQATT, SNEGSKA (reference sequence). The CDR3 reads CSGTHFGEQFF. CDR3 sequence (DNA): TGCAGTGGCACCCATTTCGGTGAGCAGTTCTTC.

The rearrangement uses TRBV5-4 and TRBJ2-1; 16 bases agree with TRBD2. Germline V gives CDR1 SGHNT, CDR2 YYREEE (reference sequence). This CDR3 is 17 amino acids long. V lost 4 bases to trimming and J lost 8 bases; unmatched junction nucleotides: 9. The CDR3 reads CASSKGTSGRVRDEQFF. The CDR3 bases are TGTGCCAGCAGCAAAGGGACTAGCGGGAGGGTTCGGGATGAGCAGTTCTTC.

CDR3 DNA sequence: TGTGCCAGCAGCTTAGTACCCCAGGGTGCAGATACGCAGTATTTT. It codes for CASSLVPQGADTQYF. The V gene is TRBV11-2, the J gene TRBJ2-3, with D perhaps TRBD1 (5 bases). With 1 base removed from V and 4 bases from J, the gap between germline ends came to 12 bases. CDR3 length: 15 residues. Germline CDR1 reads SGHAT; CDR2 reads FQNNGV. The whole variable domain, remainder taken from reference TRBV11-2 and TRBJ2-3, is EAGVAQSPRYKIIEKRQSVAFWCNPISGHATLYWYQQILGQGPKLLIQFQNNGVVDDSQLPKDRFSAERLKGVDSTLKIQPAKLEDSAVYLCASSLVPQGADTQYFGPGTRLTVL.

The rearrangement joins TRBV27 to TRBJ2-2, with D possibly being TRBD2 (6 bases). This CDR3 spans 18 amino acids. V lost 2 bases, J lost 7 bases, and 23 bases lay in between. CDR1 and CDR2 from the germline V gene are MNHEY and SMNVEV (reference sequence). CDR3 nucleotides: TGTGCCAGCAGTTTAAGGCTACGGAGGGGACCGTTTGACGGGGAGCTGTTTTTT. Its translation: CASSLRLRRGPFDGELFF.

The chain employs TRBV18 and TRBJ2-3; D might be TRBD1 (6 bases). This CDR3 is 16 amino acids long. The V end lost 3 bases, the J end lost 2 bases, and 15 bases lay between the germline ends. CDR1 KGHSH and CDR2 LQKENI come from the germline V gene. The CDR3 protein is CASSPTWQGHTDTQYF. The CDR3 DNA sequence: TGTGCCAGCTCACCCACTTGGCAGGGGCACACAGATACGCAGTATTTT.